The 5 T cell receptor beta chains presented below share a single source sample, sequenced in a study of T cells in Graves' hyperthyroidism and ophthalmopathy. Amplification targeted TCR beta CDR3 regions from RNA transcripts. The HTBI primer set drove a first-round RT-PCR of the TCR CDR3. TCRdb re-called the multiplex PCR reads with MiXCR, one entry per CDR3 protein. This table has 490,000 or so distinct CDR3 sequences, 15% to 20% appearing once. The sample was blood. The receptors shown here come from a man in his forties with Graves' ophthalmopathy.

This chain links TRBV6-1 with TRBJ2-6; TRBD2 agrees at 10 bases. The CDR3 spans 19 residues. The junction had 12 bases not matched to a gene; V was cut back by 6 bases and J by 1 base. Germline values: CDR1 MNHNS, CDR2 SASEGT. CDR3 nucleotides: TGTGCCAGCAGCTCTCCTCAAGCGGGAGGGTTATCTGGGGCCAACGTCCTGACTTTC. It codes for CASSSPQAGGLSGANVLTF.

In regard to this clonotype: A read error may explain this, as a much larger clone is one base away. CDR3 protein: CASSEASSYNEQFF. Written as DNA, the CDR3 is TGTGCCAGCAGTGAAGCGTCCTCCTACAATGAGCAGTTCTTC. The J gene is TRBJ2-1, the V gene TRBV28, with unresolved D. This CDR3 has 14 amino acids. CDR1 is MDHEN, CDR2 SYDVKM, per germline. The germline V and J ends were trimmed by 5 bases and 0 bases, with 8 bases remaining between them.

The table lists this clonotype with many counts. The genes are TRBV12-3 or TRBV12-4 and TRBJ1-3; D gene uncertain. Trimming pared 6 bases from V and 1 base from J, leaving 13 bases between. The CDR3 extends over 15 amino acids. The CDR3 spells CASSPRGLSGNTIYF. The CDR3 DNA follows: TGTGCCAGCAGCCCCCGCGGCCTGTCTGGAAACACCATATATTTT.

This clonotype showed up many times. The chain couples TRBV11-1 to TRBJ2-7; 9 positions match TRBD2. V trimming: 8 bases; J trimming: 2 bases; junction bases outside the gene matches: 4. CDR3 length equals 13 residues. CDR1 SGHAT and CDR2 FQDESV come from the germline V gene (reference sequence). The CDR3 loop is CASAGGLPYEQYF. The CDR3 DNA is TGTGCCAGCGCGGGGGGGCTCCCCTACGAGCAGTACTTC.

The sample holds many counts of this clonotype. The chain is built from TRBV28 and TRBJ2-7; D is uncertain. This CDR3 spans 14 amino acids. CDR1 is MDHEN, CDR2 SYDVKM, per germline. The germline V and J ends were trimmed by 6 bases and 2 bases, with 14 bases remaining between them. Here the CDR3 reads CASSPRISPYEQYF. The CDR3, as DNA: TGTGCCAGCAGCCCGCGAATTTCTCCCTACGAGCAGTACTTC.